The 17 T cell receptor beta chains below were found in one sample sequenced in a study of blood T cell repertoires in COVID-19. Libraries were prepared by immunoSEQ multiplex PCR; TCRdb keeps only in-frame clonotypes and omits some of them. The sample has some 240,000 clones, 80% to 85% seen once; the top ten hold roughly 5.5%. Sequenced material: peripheral blood. Receptors originate from a woman aged 70 to 79 with COVID-19, enrolled during active disease.

This clone was counted only a few times. The rearrangement uses TRBV7-2 and TRBJ2-5; maybe TRBD2 (6 bases). Germline CDR1 reads SGHTA; CDR2 reads FQGNSA. The CDR3 length is 15 residues. V shed 5 bases and J shed 7 bases, with 20 bases lying between them. DNA for the CDR3: TGTGCCAGCAGCCCTTCGTGGGTGGGTAGCGGGACCCAGTACTTC. It is translated as CASSPSWVGSGTQYF.

This sequence joins TRBV10-1 and TRBJ2-5; a possible D gene is TRBD1 (6 bases). The CDR3 is made up of 13 amino acids. The V end lost 5 bases, the J end lost 4 bases, and 11 bases lay between the germline ends. The V gene's germline CDR1 is WNHNN and CDR2 SYGVQD (reference sequence). The CDR3 loop is CASSNRVRETQYF. DNA for the CDR3: TGCGCCAGCAGTAACAGGGTTCGAGAGACCCAGTACTTC.

This clone was seen only a few times. This sequence joins TRBV6-2 or TRBV6-3 and TRBJ1-5; no clear D. The CDR3 spans 15 residues. Germline V gene lookup returns CDR1 MNHEY and CDR2 SVGEGT. Between the trimmed V and J ends, which lost 5 bases and 0 bases, there was a span of 11 bases. The CDR3 nucleotides read TGTGCCAGCAGTCCCCATAGTAGTAGCAATCAGCCCCAGCATTTT. Protein sequence: CASSPHSSSNQPQHF.

The chain couples TRBV6-5 to TRBJ2-7; D uncertain. The CDR3 consists of 13 residues. Between the trimmed V and J ends, which lost 2 bases and 1 base, there was a span of 6 bases. CDR1 is MNHEY and CDR2 is SVGAGI in the germline V gene. The DNA for the CDR3 is TGTGCCAGCAGTTACGCGTATTCCTACGAGCAGTACTTC. Protein: CASSYAYSYEQYF.

V gene TRBV15 combines with J gene TRBJ2-1; 14 bases fit TRBD2. V shed 5 bases, J shed 7 bases, and the junction held 4 bases outside the gene matches. From germline, CDR1 is LNHNV and CDR2 YYDKDF (reference sequence). This CDR3 has 15 residues. The DNA for the CDR3 is TGTGCCACCAGCGGAGGACTAGCGGGAGGAAATGAGCAGTTCTTC. Protein: CATSGGLAGGNEQFF.

The genes are TRBV27 and TRBJ1-2; D gene uncertain. The CDR3 has 13 amino acids. The V gene lost 4 bases and the J gene lost 8 bases, with 14 bases spanning the gap. The germline gives CDR1 MNHEY, CDR2 SMNVEV (reference sequence). The DNA of the CDR3 is TGTGCCAGCAGTTCTCGGGAGTCGAGGGGCTACACCTTC. Its translation: CASSSRESRGYTF.

This clone came up once. The chain joins TRBV20-1 to TRBJ2-7; D is unclear. The CDR3 spans 11 residues. V dropped 4 bases and J dropped 3 bases, with 7 bases sitting between them. Germline loops: CDR1 DFQATT, CDR2 SNEGSKA (reference sequence). The CDR3 nucleotides read TGCAGTGCTATCGGTAACTACGAGCAGTACTTC. Translation: CSAIGNYEQYF.

The chain employs TRBV18 and TRBJ1-1, with 7 bases that match TRBD1. The CDR3 runs 15 residues. Losses at the gene ends were 3 bases for V and 2 bases for J; bases not matched to a gene: 6. Germline V gene lookup returns CDR1 KGHSH and CDR2 LQKENI. CDR3 amino acids: CASSPREGANTEAFF. The CDR3, as DNA: TGTGCCAGCTCACCCCGTGAGGGGGCCAACACTGAAGCTTTCTTT.

The CDR3 nucleotides read TGTGCCAGCAGCTGGCAGGGGCTCTATGGCTACACCTTC. Amino acids: CASSWQGLYGYTF. The chain uses TRBV5-8 and TRBJ1-2, with D perhaps matching TRBD1 (6 bases). The length of the CDR3 is 13 residues. Trimming took off 3 bases at V and 4 bases at J, with 10 bases between the two ends. Germline lookup yields CDR1 SGHTS and CDR2 YDEGEE.

This clone was recorded a few times. The chain recombines TRBV29-1 with TRBJ1-6; TRBD1 is a possible D gene (5 bases). Trimming took 6 bases from V and 7 from J, leaving 16 bases between them. The germline V gene encodes CDR1 SQVTM and CDR2 ANQGSEA. This CDR3 has 14 residues. CDR3 amino acids: CSVQESVANSPLHF. The CDR3 bases are TGCAGCGTACAGGAATCAGTCGCCAATTCACCCCTCCACTTT.

CDR3 sequence reads: CASSLDGRGGNEQFF. In DNA form, the CDR3 reads TGCGCCAGCAGCTTGGACGGGAGGGGAGGCAATGAGCAGTTCTTC. The chain has TRBV5-1 and TRBJ2-1; 8 positions agree with TRBD2. With 0 bases clipped from V and 6 bases from J, the junction kept 5 bases outside the gene matches. The CDR3 spans 15 residues. Germline loops: CDR1 SGHRS, CDR2 YFSETQ.

This clone has just one count. The chain combines TRBV7-9 with TRBJ2-2; 9 bases match TRBD2. Germline CDR1 reads SEHNR; CDR2 reads FQNEAQ (reference sequence). The J segment lost 13 bases and the V segment lost 5 bases, leaving 14 bases of the junction unmatched. The CDR3 is 15 residues long. CDR3 loop: CASSLPGLASRRLFF. CDR3 coding DNA: TGTGCCAGCAGCCTTCCCGGACTAGCGAGTAGGAGGCTGTTTTTT.

This clone was recorded only once. This chain joins TRBV4-2 and TRBJ2-1; the match to TRBD2 covers 10 bases. There are 16 residues in the CDR3. Per the germline V gene, CDR1 is LGHNA and CDR2 is YNFKEQ. V lost 4 bases and J lost 6; bases outside the gene matches: 9. In DNA form, the CDR3 reads TGTGCCAGCAGCCCGGGGGGAGCGGGAGGGACCAATGAGCAGTTCTTC. Translating it yields CASSPGGAGGTNEQFF.

The rearrangement uses TRBV18 and TRBJ1-5; 9 bases fit TRBD1. Trimming removed 0 bases from V and 5 bases from J; junction bases left unmatched: 8. The CDR3 runs to 17 residues. CDR1 and CDR2 from the germline V gene are KGHSH and LQKENI. The CDR3 sequence is CASSPPGQGWGDQPQHF. In DNA form, the CDR3 reads TGTGCCAGCTCACCACCGGGACAGGGATGGGGGGATCAGCCCCAGCATTTT.

The chain carries TRBV28 and TRBJ1-2; 10 bases are a match to TRBD1. Trimming removed 5 bases from V and 5 bases from J; junction bases left unmatched: 5. Per germline, CDR1 MDHEN and CDR2 SYDVKM. This CDR3 contains 14 residues. The CDR3 loop is CASSLGQGWYGYTF. CDR3 nucleotide sequence: TGTGCCAGCAGTCTGGGACAGGGGTGGTATGGCTACACCTTC.

The gene calls are TRBV5-6 and TRBJ2-7; a weak D match, TRBD2 (5 bases). Germline V gene lookup returns CDR1 SGHDT and CDR2 YYEEEE. V lost 2 bases, J lost 4 bases, and 7 bases lay in between. This CDR3 comprises 12 residues. The CDR3 reads CASSFSGYEQYF. The CDR3 nucleotides read TGTGCCAGCAGCTTCAGCGGTTACGAGCAGTACTTC.

The CDR3 spells CASSPRGRSQETQYF. DNA for the CDR3: TGTGCCAGCAGCCCCCGCGGGAGATCCCAAGAGACCCAGTACTTC. This rearrangement joins TRBV7-3 to TRBJ2-5, with 7 positions matching TRBD2. The CDR3 is 15 amino acids. Trimming at V came to 5 bases and at J to 1 base, leaving 7 bases not matched to a gene. The germline CDR1 and CDR2 sequences are SGHTA and FQGTGA.